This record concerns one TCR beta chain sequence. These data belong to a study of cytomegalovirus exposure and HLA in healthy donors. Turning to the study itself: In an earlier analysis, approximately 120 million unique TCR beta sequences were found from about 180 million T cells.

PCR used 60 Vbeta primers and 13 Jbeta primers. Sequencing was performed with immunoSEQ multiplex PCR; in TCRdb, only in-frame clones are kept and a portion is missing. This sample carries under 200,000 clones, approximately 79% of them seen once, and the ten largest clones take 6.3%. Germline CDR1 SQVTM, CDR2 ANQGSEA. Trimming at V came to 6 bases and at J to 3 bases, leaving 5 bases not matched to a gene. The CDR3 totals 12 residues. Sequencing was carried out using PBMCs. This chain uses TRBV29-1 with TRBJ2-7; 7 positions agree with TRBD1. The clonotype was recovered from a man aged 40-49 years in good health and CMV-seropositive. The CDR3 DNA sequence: TGCAGCGTAAGGACAGGAGACTACGAGCAGTACTTC. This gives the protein CSVRTGDYEQYF.